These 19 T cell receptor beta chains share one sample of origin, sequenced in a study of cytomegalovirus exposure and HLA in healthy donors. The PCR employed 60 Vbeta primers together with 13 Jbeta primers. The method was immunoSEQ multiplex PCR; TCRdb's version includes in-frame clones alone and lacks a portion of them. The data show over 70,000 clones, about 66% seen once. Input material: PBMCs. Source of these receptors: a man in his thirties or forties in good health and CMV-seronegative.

CDR3: CASGRDNYGYTF. CDR3 nucleotide sequence: TGTGCCAGCGGACGGGATAACTATGGCTACACCTTC. The chain joins TRBV9 to TRBJ1-2, with D hard to call. V lost 7 bases to trimming and J lost 1 base, with 8 bases between them. The CDR3 extends over 12 amino acids. Germline V CDR1 and CDR2: SGDLS, YYNGEE. Full variable domain (rest looked up from reference TRBV9 and TRBJ1-2): DSGVTQTPKHLITATGQRVTLRCSPRSGDLSVYWYQQSLDQGLQFLIQYYNGEERAKGNILERFSAQQFPDLHSELNLSSLELGDSALYFCASGRDNYGYTFGSGTRLTVV.

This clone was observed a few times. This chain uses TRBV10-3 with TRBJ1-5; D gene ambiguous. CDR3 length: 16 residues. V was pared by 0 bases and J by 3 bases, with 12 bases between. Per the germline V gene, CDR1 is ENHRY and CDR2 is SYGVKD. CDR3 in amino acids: CAISESAGSPNQPQHF. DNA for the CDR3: TGTGCCATCAGTGAGTCGGCGGGGTCCCCCAATCAGCCCCAGCATTTT.

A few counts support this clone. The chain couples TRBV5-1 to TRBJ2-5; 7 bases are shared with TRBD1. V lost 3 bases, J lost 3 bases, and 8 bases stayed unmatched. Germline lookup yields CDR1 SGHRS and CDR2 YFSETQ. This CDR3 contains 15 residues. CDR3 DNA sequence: TGCGCCAGCAGCTCCCCCACACAGGGGAAAGAGACCCAGTACTTC. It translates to CASSSPTQGKETQYF.

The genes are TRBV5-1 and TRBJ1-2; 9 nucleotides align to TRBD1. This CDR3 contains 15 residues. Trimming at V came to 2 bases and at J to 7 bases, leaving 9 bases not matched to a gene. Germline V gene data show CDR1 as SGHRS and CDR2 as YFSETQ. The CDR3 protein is CASSFNRGQVCGYTF. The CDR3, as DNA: TGCGCCAGCAGCTTTAACAGGGGGCAGGTATGTGGCTACACCTTC.

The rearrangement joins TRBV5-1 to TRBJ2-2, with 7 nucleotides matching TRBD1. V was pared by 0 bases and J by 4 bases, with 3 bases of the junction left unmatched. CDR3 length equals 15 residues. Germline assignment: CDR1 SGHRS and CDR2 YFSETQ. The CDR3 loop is CASSLETGSTGELFF. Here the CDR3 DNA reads TGCGCCAGCAGCTTGGAGACAGGGAGCACCGGGGAGCTGTTTTTT.

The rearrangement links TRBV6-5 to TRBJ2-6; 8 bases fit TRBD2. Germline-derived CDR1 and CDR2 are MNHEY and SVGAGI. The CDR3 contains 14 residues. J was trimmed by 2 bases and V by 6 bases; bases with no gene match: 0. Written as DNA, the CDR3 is TGTGCCAGCAGGACTAGCGCTGGGGCCAACGTCCTGACTTTC. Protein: CASRTSAGANVLTF.

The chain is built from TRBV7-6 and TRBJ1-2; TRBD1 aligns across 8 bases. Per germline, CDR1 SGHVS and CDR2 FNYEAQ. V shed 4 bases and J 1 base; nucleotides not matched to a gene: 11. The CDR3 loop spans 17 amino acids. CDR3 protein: CASSSDDMDRVNYGYTF. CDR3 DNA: TGTGCCAGCAGCTCCGACGATATGGACAGGGTTAACTATGGCTACACCTTC.

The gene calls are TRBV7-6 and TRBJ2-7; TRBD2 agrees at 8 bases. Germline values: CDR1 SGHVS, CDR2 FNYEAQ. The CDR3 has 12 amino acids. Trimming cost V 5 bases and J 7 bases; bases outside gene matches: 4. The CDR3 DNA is TGTGCCAGCAGCGGCGGGGGGCGGGAGCAGTACTTC. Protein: CASSGGGREQYF.

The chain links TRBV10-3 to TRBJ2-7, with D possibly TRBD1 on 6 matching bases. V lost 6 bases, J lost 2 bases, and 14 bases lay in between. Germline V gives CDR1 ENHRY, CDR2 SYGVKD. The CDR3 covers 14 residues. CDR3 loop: CAISPRTATYEQYF. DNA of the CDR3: TGTGCCATCAGCCCGCGGACAGCCACCTACGAGCAGTACTTC.

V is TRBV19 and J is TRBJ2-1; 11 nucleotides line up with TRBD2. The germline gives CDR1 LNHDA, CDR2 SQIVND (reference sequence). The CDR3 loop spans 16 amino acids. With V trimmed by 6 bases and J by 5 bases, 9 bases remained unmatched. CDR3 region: CASSSIRLAGNNEQFF. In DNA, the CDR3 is TGTGCCAGTAGCTCCATAAGACTAGCGGGGAACAATGAGCAGTTCTTC.

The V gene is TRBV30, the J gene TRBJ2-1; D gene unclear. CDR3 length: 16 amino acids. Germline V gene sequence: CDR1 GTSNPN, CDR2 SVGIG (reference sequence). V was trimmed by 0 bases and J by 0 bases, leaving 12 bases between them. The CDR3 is CAWSVPPYFSYNEQFF. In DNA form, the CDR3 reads TGTGCCTGGAGTGTACCTCCCTACTTCTCCTACAATGAGCAGTTCTTC.

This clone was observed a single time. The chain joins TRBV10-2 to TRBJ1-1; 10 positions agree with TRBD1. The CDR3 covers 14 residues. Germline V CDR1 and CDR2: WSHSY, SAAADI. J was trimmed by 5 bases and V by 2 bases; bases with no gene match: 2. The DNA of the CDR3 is TGCGCCAGCAGTGAGGACAGGGGGCGTACTGAAGCTTTCTTT. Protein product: CASSEDRGRTEAFF.

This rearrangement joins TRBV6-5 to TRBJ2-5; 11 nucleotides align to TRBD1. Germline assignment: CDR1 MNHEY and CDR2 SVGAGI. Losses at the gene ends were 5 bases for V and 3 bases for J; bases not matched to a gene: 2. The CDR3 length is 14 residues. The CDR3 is CASSGQGAKETQYF. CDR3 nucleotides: TGTGCCAGCAGTGGACAGGGGGCAAAAGAGACCCAGTACTTC.

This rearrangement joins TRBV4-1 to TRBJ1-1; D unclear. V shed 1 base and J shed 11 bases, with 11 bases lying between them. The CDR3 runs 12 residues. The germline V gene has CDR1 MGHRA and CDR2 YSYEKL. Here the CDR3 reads CASSQVGGGAFF. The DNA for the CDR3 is TGCGCCAGCAGCCAAGTTGGCGGCGGGGCTTTCTTT.

The CDR3 reads CASSQGQNTEAFF. The DNA of the CDR3 is TGTGCCAGCAGCCAAGGACAGAACACTGAAGCTTTCTTT. The chain recombines TRBV7-3 with TRBJ1-1; tentative D call: TRBD1 (5 bases). Germline V CDR1 and CDR2: SGHTA, FQGTGA. Trimming removed 5 bases from V and 1 base from J, with 8 bases in between. The CDR3 is 13 amino acids. Looking up the rest from reference TRBV7-3 and TRBJ1-1 gives the full variable domain: GAGVSQTPSNKVTEKGKYVELRCDPISGHTALYWYRQSLGQGPEFLIYFQGTGAADDSGLPNDRFFAVRPEGSVSTLKIQRTERGDSAVYLCASSQGQNTEAFFGQGTRLTVV.

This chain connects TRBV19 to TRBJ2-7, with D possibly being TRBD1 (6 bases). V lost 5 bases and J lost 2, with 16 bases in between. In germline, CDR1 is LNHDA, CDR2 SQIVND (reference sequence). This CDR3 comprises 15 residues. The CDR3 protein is CASSPKTGGAYEQYF. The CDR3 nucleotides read TGTGCCAGTAGTCCAAAGACAGGTGGGGCCTACGAGCAGTACTTC.

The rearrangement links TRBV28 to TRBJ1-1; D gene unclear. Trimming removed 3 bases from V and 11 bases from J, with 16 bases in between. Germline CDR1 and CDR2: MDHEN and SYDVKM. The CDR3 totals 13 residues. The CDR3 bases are TGTGCCAGCAGTTTGAGGCCGCGCGGGCTGGCTTTCTTT. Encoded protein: CASSLRPRGLAFF.

The CDR3 nucleotides read TGTGCCAGCAGCACATACAGGGGAGTGAGGGAGACCCAGTACTTC. Encoded protein: CASSTYRGVRETQYF. The V and J genes are TRBV6-6 and TRBJ2-5, with TRBD1 matching over 7 bases. The CDR3 spans 15 residues. V trimming: 6 bases; J trimming: 5 bases; junction bases outside the gene matches: 12. Germline V gene lookup returns CDR1 MNHNY and CDR2 SVGAGI (reference sequence).

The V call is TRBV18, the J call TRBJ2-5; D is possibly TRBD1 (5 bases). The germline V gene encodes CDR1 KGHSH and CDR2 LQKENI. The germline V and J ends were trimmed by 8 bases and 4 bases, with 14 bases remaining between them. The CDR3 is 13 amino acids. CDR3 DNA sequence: TGTGCCAGCAAGGACATCAAAGGAGAGACCCAGTACTTC. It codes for CASKDIKGETQYF.